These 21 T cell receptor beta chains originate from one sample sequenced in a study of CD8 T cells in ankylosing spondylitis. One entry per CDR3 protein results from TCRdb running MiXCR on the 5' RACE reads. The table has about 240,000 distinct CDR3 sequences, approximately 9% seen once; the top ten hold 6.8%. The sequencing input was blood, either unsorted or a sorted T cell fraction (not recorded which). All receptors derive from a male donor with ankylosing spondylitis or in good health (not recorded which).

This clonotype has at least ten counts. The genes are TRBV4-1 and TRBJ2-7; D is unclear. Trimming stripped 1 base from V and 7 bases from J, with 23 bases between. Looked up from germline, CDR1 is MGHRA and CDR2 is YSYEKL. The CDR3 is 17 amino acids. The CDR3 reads CASSQGSQVGAGREQYF. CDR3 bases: TGCGCCAGCAGCCAAGGATCCCAGGTTGGCGCAGGTAGGGAGCAGTACTTC.

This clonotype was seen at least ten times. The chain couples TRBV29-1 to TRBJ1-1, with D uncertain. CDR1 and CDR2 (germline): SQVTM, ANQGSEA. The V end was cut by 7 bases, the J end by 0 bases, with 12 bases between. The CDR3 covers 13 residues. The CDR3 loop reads CSDYETMNTEAFF. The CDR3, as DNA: TGCAGCGATTATGAGACGATGAACACTGAAGCTTTCTTT. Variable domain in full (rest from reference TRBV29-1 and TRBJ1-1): SAVISQKPSRDICQRGTSLTIQCQVDSQVTMMFWYRQQPGQSLTLIATANQGSEATYESGFVIDKFPISRPNLTFSTLTVSNMSPEDSSIYLCSDYETMNTEAFFGQGTRLTVV.

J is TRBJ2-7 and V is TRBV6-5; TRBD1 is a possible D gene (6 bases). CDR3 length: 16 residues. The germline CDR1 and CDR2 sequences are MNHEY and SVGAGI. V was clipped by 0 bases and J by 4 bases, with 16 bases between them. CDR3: CASSYSTGPTTYEQYF. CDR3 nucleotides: TGTGCCAGCAGTTACTCCACAGGGCCCACGACATACGAGCAGTACTTC.

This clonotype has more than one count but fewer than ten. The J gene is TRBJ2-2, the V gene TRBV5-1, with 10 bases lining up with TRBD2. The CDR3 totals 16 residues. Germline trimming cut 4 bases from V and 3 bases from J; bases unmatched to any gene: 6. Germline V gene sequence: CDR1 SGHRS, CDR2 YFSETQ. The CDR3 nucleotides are TGCGCCAGCAGCGGTGGACTAGCGGAACACACCGGGGAGCTGTTTTTT. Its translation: CASSGGLAEHTGELFF.

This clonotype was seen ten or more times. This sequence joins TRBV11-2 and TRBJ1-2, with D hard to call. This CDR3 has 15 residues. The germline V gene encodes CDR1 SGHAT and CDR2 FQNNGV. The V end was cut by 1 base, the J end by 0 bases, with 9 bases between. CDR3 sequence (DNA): TGTGCCAGCAGCTTAGGTGGTGGATCTAACTATGGCTACACCTTC. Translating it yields CASSLGGGSNYGYTF.

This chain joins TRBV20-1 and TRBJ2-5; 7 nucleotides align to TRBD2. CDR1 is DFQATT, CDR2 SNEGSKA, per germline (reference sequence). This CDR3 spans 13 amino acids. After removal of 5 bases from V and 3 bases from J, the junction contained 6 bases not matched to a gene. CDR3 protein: CSAPRSGEETQYF. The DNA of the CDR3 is TGCAGTGCTCCCCGCAGCGGGGAAGAGACCCAGTACTTC.

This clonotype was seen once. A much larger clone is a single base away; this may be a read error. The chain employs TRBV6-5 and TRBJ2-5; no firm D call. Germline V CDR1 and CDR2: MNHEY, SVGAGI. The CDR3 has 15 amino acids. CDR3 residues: CASSYWEQLQEPQYF. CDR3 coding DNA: TGTGCCAGCAGTTACTGGGAACAGCTCCAAGAGCCCCAGTACTTC.

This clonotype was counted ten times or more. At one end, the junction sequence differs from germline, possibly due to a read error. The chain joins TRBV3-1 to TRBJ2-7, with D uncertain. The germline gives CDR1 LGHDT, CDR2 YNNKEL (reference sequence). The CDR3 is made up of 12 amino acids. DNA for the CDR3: TGTGCCAGCAGCCAAGATCTAGACCCACCTGACTTC. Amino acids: CASSQDLDPPDF.

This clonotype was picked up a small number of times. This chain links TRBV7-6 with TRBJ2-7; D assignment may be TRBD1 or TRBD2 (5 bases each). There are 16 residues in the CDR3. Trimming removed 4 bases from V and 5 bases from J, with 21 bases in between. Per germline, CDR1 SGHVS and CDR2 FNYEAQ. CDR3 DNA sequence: TGTGCCAGCAGCTCAGAACTGGGACGGCTTAGGGACGAGCAGTACTTC. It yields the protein CASSSELGRLRDEQYF. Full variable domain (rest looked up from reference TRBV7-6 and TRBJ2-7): GAGVSQSPRYKVTKRGQDVALRCDPISGHVSLYWYRQALGQGPEFLTYFNYEAQQDKSGLPNDRFSAERPEGSISTLTIQRTEQRDSAMYRCASSSELGRLRDEQYFGPGTRLTVT.

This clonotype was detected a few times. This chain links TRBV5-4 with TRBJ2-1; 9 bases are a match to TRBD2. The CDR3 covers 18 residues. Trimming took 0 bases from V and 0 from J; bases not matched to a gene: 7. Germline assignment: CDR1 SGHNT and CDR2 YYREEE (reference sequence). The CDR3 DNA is TGTGCCAGCAGCTTGGCCGCGGGGGGGCAATCCTCCTACAATGAGCAGTTCTTC. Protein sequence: CASSLAAGGQSSYNEQFF. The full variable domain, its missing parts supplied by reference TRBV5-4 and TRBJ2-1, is ETGVTQSPTHLIKTRGQQVTLRCSSQSGHNTVSWYQQALGQGPQFIFQYYREEENGRGNFPPRFSGLQFPNYSSELNVNALELDDSALYLCASSLAAGGQSSYNEQFFGPGTRLTVL.

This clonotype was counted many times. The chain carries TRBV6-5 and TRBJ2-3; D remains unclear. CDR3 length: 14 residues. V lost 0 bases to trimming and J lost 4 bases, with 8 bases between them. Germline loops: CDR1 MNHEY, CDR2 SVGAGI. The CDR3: CASSYSRRSDTQYF. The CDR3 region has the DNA TGTGCCAGCAGTTACTCCAGACGGTCAGATACGCAGTATTTT.

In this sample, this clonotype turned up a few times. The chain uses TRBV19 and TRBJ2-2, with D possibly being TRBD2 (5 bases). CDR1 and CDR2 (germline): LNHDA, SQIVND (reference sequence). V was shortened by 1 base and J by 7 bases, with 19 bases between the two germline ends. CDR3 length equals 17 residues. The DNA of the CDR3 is TGTGCCAGTAGTATAGGGGTGTGGTCGGGGATCCACGGGGAGCTGTTTTTT. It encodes CASSIGVWSGIHGELFF.

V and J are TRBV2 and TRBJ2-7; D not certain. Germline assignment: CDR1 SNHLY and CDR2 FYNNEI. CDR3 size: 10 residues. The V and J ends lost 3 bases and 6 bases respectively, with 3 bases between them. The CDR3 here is CASSDLEQYF. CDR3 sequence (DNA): TGTGCCAGCAGTGACCTCGAGCAGTACTTC.

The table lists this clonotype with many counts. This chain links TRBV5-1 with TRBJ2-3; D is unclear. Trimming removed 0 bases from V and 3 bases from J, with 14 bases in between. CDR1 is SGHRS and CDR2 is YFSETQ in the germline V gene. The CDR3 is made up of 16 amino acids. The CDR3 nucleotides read TGCGCCAGCAGCTTGGCGGCCACCTCCACGACAGATACGCAGTATTTT. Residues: CASSLAATSTTDTQYF.

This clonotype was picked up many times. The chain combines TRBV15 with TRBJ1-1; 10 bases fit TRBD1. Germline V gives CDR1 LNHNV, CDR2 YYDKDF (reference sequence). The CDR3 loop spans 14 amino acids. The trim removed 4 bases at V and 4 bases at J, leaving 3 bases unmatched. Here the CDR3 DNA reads TGTGCCACCAGCATTTGGACAGGGGGCACTGAAGCTTTCTTT. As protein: CATSIWTGGTEAFF.

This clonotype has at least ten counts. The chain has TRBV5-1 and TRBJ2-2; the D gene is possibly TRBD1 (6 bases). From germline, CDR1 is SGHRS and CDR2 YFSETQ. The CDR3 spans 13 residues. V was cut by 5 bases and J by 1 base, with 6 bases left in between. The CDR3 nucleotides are TGCGCCAGCAGACAGGGGAACACCGGGGAGCTGTTTTTT. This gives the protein CASRQGNTGELFF.

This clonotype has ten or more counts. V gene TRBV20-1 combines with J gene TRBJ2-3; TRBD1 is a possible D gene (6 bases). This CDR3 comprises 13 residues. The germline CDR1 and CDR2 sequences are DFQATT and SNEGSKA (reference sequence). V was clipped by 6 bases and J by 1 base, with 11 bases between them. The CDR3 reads CSARRTGTDTQYF. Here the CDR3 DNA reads TGCAGTGCAAGACGGACAGGCACAGATACGCAGTATTTT.

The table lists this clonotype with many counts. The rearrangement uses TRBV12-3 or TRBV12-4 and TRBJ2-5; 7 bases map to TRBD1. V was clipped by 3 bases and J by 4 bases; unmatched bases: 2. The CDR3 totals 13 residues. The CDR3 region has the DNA TGTGCCAGCAGTTTCACAGGGGTAGAGACCCAGTACTTC. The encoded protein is CASSFTGVETQYF.

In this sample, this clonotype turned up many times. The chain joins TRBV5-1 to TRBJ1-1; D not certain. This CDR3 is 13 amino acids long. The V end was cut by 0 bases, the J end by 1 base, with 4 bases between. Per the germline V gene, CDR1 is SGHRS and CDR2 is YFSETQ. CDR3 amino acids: CASSLASNTEAFF. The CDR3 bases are TGCGCCAGCAGCTTGGCCTCGAACACTGAAGCTTTCTTT. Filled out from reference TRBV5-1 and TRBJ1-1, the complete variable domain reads KAGVTQTPRYLIKTRGQQVTLSCSPISGHRSVSWYQQTPGQGLQFLFEYFSETQRNKGNFPGRFSGRQFSNSRSEMNVSTLELGDSALYLCASSLASNTEAFFGQGTRLTVV.

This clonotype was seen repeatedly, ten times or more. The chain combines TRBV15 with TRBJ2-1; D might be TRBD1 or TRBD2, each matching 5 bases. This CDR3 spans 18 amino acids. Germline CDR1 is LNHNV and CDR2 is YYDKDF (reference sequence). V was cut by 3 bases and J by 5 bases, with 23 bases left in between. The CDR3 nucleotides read TGTGCCACCAGCAGGATGTACACCGGGGCCTCAACGGACAATGAGCAGTTCTTC. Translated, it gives CATSRMYTGASTDNEQFF. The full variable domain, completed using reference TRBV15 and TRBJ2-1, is DAMVIQNPRYQVTQFGKPVTLSCSQTLNHNVMYWYQQKSSQAPKLLFHYYDKDFNNEADTPDNFQSRRPNTSFCFLDIRSPGLGDTAMYLCATSRMYTGASTDNEQFFGPGTRLTVL.

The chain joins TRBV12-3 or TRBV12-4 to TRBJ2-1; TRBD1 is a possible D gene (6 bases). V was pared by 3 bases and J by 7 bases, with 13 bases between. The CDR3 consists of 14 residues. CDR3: CASSFQGLRNEQFF. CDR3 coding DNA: TGTGCCAGCAGTTTCCAGGGGCTCCGGAATGAGCAGTTCTTC.